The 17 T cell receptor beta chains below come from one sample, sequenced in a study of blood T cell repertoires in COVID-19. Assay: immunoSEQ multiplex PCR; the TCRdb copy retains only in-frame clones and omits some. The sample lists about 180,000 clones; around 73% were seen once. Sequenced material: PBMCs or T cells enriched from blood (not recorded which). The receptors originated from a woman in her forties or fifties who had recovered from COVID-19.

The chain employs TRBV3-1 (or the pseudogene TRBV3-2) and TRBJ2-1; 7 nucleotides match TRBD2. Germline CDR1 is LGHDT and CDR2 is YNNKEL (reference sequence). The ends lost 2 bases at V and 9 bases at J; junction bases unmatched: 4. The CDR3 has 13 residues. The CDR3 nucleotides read TGTGCCAGCAGCCAATCAAAGCGGGGTGAGCAGTTCTTC. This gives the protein CASSQSKRGEQFF.

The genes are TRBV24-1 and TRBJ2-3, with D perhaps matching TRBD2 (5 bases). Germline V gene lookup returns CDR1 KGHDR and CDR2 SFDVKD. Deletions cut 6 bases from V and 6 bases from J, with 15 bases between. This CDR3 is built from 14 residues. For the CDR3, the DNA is TGTGCCACCAGTCAAAGTGCGGGTGGGGATACGCAGTATTTT. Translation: CATSQSAGGDTQYF.

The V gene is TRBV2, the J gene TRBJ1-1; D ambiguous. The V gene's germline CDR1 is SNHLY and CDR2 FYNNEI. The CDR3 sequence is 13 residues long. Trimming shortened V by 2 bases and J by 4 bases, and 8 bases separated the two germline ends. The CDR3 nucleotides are TGTGCCAGCAGTGAAAGGAGAACCACTGAAGCTTTCTTT. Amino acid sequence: CASSERRTTEAFF.

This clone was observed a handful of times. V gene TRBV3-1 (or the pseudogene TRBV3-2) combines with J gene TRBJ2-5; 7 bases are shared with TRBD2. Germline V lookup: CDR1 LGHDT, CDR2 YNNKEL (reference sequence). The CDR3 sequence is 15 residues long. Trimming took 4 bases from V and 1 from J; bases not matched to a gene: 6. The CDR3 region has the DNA TGTGCCAGCAGCCGCCAACTAGCGTCCCAAGAGACCCAGTACTTC. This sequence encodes CASSRQLASQETQYF.

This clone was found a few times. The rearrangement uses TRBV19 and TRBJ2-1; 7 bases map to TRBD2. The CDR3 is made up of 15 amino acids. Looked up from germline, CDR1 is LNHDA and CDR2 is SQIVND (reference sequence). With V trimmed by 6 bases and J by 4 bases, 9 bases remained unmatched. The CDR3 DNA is TGTGCCAGTAGGGCACAAGGGAGGGGATACAATGAGCAGTTCTTC. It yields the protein CASRAQGRGYNEQFF. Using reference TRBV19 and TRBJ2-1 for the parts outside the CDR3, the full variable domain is DGGITQSPKYLFRKEGQNVTLSCEQNLNHDAMYWYRQDPGQGLRLIYYSQIVNDFQKGDIAEGYSVSREKKESFPLTVTSAQKNPTAFYLCASRAQGRGYNEQFFGPGTRLTVL.

Here the CDR3 reads CASSPGSGPNQPQHF. In DNA form, the CDR3 reads TGTGCCAGCAGCCCAGGCAGCGGCCCTAATCAGCCCCAGCATTTT. The rearrangement uses TRBV7-9 and TRBJ1-5; no definite D call. Trimming stripped 5 bases from V and 4 bases from J, with 15 bases between. This CDR3 is built from 15 residues. CDR1 is SEHNR, CDR2 FQNEAQ, per germline (reference sequence).

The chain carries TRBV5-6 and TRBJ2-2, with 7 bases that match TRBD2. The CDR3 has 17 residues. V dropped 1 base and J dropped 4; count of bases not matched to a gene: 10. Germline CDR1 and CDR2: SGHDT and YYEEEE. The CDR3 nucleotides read TGTGCCAGCAGCTTGTCCGGTCGGCTAGCGGTCACCGGGGAGCTGTTTTTT. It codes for CASSLSGRLAVTGELFF.

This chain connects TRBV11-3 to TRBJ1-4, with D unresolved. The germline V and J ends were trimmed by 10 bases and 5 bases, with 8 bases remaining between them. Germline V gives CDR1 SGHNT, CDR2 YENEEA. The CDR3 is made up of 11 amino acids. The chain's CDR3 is CAKELNEKLFF. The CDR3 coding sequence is TGTGCCAAAGAGCTGAATGAAAAACTGTTTTTT.

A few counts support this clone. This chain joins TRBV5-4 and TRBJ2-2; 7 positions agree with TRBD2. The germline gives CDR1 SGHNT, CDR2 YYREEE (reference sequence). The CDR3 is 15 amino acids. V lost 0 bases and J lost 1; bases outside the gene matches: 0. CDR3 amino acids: CASSLASGNTGELFF. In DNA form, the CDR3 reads TGTGCCAGCAGCTTGGCTAGCGGGAACACCGGGGAGCTGTTTTTT.

The CDR3 DNA reads TGTGCCAGCAGTGAAAATGGGACAGGGGATTCAGCGAACACCGGGGAGCTGTTTTTT. This translates into CASSENGTGDSANTGELFF. The genes are TRBV6-1 and TRBJ2-2; 10 nucleotides align to TRBD1. J gave up 0 bases and V 2 bases, and 9 bases lay outside the gene matches. The CDR3 is 19 amino acids. CDR1 is MNHNS, CDR2 SASEGT, per germline.

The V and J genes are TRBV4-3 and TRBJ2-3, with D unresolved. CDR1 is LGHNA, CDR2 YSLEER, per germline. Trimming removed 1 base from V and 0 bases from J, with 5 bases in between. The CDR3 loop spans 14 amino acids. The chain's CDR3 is CASSQGASTDTQYF. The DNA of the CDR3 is TGCGCCAGCAGCCAAGGGGCTAGCACAGATACGCAGTATTTT.

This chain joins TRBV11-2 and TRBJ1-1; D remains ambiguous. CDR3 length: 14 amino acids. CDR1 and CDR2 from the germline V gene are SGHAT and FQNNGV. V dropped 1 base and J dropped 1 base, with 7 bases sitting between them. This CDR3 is CASSLGQTNTEAFF. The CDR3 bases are TGTGCCAGCAGCTTAGGACAAACGAACACTGAAGCTTTCTTT.

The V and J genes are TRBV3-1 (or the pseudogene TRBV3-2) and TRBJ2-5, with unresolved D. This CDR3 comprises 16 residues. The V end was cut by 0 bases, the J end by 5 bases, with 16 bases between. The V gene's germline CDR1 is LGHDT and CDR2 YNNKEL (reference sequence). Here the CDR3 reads CASSQESLVPTETQYF. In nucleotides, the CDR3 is TGTGCCAGCAGCCAAGAGTCCCTAGTTCCCACCGAGACCCAGTACTTC.

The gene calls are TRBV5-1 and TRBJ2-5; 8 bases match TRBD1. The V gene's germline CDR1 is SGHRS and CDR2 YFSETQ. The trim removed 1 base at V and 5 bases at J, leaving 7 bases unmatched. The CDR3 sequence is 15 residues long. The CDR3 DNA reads TGCGCCAGCAGCTTGACAGGGGGGTCAGTGGAGACCCAGTACTTC. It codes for CASSLTGGSVETQYF.

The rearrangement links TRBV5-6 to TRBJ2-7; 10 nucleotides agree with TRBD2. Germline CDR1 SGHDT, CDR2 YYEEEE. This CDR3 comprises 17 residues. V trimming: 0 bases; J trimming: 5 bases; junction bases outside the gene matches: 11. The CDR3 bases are TGTGCCAGCAGCTTGGGGACCCCGGGACTAGCGTACCACGAGCAGTACTTC. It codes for CASSLGTPGLAYHEQYF. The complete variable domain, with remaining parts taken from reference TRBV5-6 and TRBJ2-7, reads DAGVTQSPTHLIKTRGQQVTLRCSPKSGHDTVSWYQQALGQGPQFIFQYYEEEERQRGNFPDRFSGHQFPNYSSELNVNALLLGDSALYLCASSLGTPGLAYHEQYFGPGTRLTVT.

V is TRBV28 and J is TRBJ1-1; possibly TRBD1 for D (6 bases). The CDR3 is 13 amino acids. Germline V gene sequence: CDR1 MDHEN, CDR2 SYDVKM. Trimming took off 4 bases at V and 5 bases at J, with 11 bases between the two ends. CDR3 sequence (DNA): TGTGCCAGCAGTTCCGCAGGGGTGACTGAAGCTTTCTTT. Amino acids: CASSSAGVTEAFF.

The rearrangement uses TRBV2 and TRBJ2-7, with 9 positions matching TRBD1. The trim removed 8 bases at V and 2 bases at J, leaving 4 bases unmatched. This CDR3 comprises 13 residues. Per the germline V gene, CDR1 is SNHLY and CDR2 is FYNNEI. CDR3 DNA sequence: TGTGCCAGCGGGGGACAGGGAACCTACGAGCAGTACTTC. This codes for CASGGQGTYEQYF.